The T cell receptor (beta chain) described here comes from a study of T cell responses to AZD1222 COVID-19 vaccine. For this clone: Its antigen is not known.

Produced via immunoSEQ multiplex PCR; TCRdb's table is partial and in-frame only. The repertoire includes 120,000 to 150,000 clones, over 85% of them detected once, and 0.85% to 0.95% sits in the top ten. General study results and limits: Repertoire sampling occurred only after the peak T cell response. Donors were chiefly white British, with a greater number of females, and clonal diversity was perhaps underestimated. Just a handful of AZD1222 recipients were seropositive at baseline. Across spike, vaccine-associated CD4 TCRs were found, dominant at 160-218 and 743-854.

Per germline, CDR1 PRHDT and CDR2 FYEKMQ (reference sequence). The CDR3 spans 13 residues. V lost 5 bases, J lost 11 bases, and 9 bases stayed unmatched. The input for sequencing was peripheral blood, taken on day 0 of MenACWY control vaccination. This TCR was sampled from an adult in good health. The chain uses TRBV13 and TRBJ1-1; 9 nucleotides align to TRBD1. The CDR3 DNA follows: TGTGCCAGCAGCCTGGAAGTGACAGGGGGTGCTTTCTTT. Translating gives CASSLEVTGGAFF.